This T cell receptor beta chain derives from a study of PD-1 blockade in classical Hodgkin lymphoma. At the level of the study: Patients were treated with nivolumab at 3 mg/kg, and this was given intravenously every 2 weeks.

All the patients suffered relapse after autologous stem cell transplantation, and brentuximab vedotin exposure differed. Negative magnetic selection isolated CD4+ T cells from thawed PBMCs. The assay was immunoSEQ multiplex PCR, and TCRdb's table has in-frame clones only and misses some. The sample holds some 4,200 clones, 80% to 90% seen once. Details on this clone: The antigen remains unidentified.

Study-wide results and limits: A reduction in baseline TCR diversity was reportedly seen in newly diagnosed patients relative to healthy donors.

Source: CD4+ T cells from blood, taken at baseline. The sequence was obtained from a human donor with classical Hodgkin lymphoma.

CDR3 in DNA: TGCGCCAGCAGCGCCTTGGATGCGGCTGAAGCTTTCTTT. Encoded protein: CASSALDAAEAFF. This sequence joins TRBV5-1 and TRBJ1-1; D is ambiguous. The CDR3 sequence is 13 residues long. Germline CDR1 reads SGHRS; CDR2 reads YFSETQ. Trimming shortened V by 4 bases and J by 6 bases, and 13 bases separated the two germline ends.